Listed below are T cell receptor beta chains from one sample, sequenced in a study of blood T cells in healthy people across ages. TCRdb re-analysed the 5' RACE reads in MiXCR, keeping a single row per CDR3 protein. The sample shows about 600,000 distinct CDR3 sequences, about 45% of them seen only once. Sequenced input: blood. The receptor source for this set is an elderly man in good health. CDR3s include the opening cysteine and the closing phenylalanine or tryptophan. Fields, in order: J gene, V gene, D gene, clone size, CDR3 protein, CDR3 DNA. The D gene is left open where the match is weak. Part of the rows lack a size; the others show once, few, many or a class for expanded clones.

j_gene: TRBJ2-3
v_gene: TRBV5-1
d_gene: TRBD1
abundance: NA
CDR3aa: CASSLQTGTVTDTQYF
CDR3nt: TGCGCCAGCAGCCTACAAACCGGGACAGTTACAGATACGCAGTATTTT

j_gene: TRBJ2-6
v_gene: TRBV6-2/TRBV6-3
d_gene: NA
abundance: NA
CDR3aa: CASSYMDFFTGANVLTF
CDR3nt: TGTGCCAGCAGTTACATGGATTTCTTTACTGGGGCCAACGTCCTGACTTTC

j_gene: TRBJ2-1
v_gene: TRBV4-1
d_gene: NA
abundance: NA
CDR3aa: CASSQGGFLYNEQFF
CDR3nt: TGCGCCAGCAGCCAAGGGGGGTTCCTCTACAATGAGCAGTTCTTC

j_gene: TRBJ2-7
v_gene: TRBV5-1
d_gene: TRBD2
abundance: few
CDR3aa: CASSALAGGNEQYF
CDR3nt: TGCGCCAGCAGCGCACTAGCGGGAGGGAACGAGCAGTACTTC

j_gene: TRBJ2-5
v_gene: TRBV20-1
d_gene: NA
abundance: few
CDR3aa: CSAHTQETQYF
CDR3nt: TGCAGTGCCCACACGCAAGAGACCCAGTACTTC

j_gene: TRBJ2-3
v_gene: TRBV12-3/TRBV12-4
d_gene: NA
abundance: NA
CDR3aa: CASSRALQSTDTQYF
CDR3nt: TGTGCCAGCAGCCGAGCGCTTCAAAGCACAGATACGCAGTATTTT

j_gene: TRBJ1-1
v_gene: TRBV20-1
d_gene: TRBD1
abundance: NA
CDR3aa: CSARDRNRGDTEAFF
CDR3nt: TGCAGTGCTAGAGATCGGAACAGGGGGGACACTGAAGCTTTCTTT

j_gene: TRBJ2-1
v_gene: TRBV20-1
d_gene: TRBD2
abundance: NA
CDR3aa: CSARRTSGTYNEQFF
CDR3nt: TGCAGTGCTAGAAGGACTAGCGGGACCTACAATGAGCAGTTCTTC

j_gene: TRBJ1-1
v_gene: TRBV5-1
d_gene: NA
abundance: NA
CDR3aa: CASSLGRGNMNTEAFF
CDR3nt: TGCGCCAGCAGCTTGGGTAGGGGAAACATGAACACTGAAGCTTTCTTT

j_gene: TRBJ1-1
v_gene: TRBV6-5
d_gene: NA
abundance: NA
CDR3aa: CASRGNRETEAFF
CDR3nt: TGTGCCAGCAGGGGAAACAGGGAAACTGAAGCTTTCTTT

j_gene: TRBJ2-3
v_gene: TRBV29-1
d_gene: NA
abundance: NA
CDR3aa: CSGIKGDTQYF
CDR3nt: TGCAGCGGGATAAAAGGGGATACGCAGTATTTT

j_gene: TRBJ1-2
v_gene: TRBV7-9
d_gene: TRBD1
abundance: NA
CDR3aa: CASSREGANGYTF
CDR3nt: TGTGCCAGCAGCCGCGAGGGGGCTAATGGCTACACCTTC

j_gene: TRBJ2-5
v_gene: TRBV6-5
d_gene: NA
abundance: many
CDR3aa: CASSYSRSGGETQYF
CDR3nt: TGTGCCAGCAGTTACTCGAGGAGCGGCGGAGAGACCCAGTACTTC

j_gene: TRBJ1-2
v_gene: TRBV20-1
d_gene: NA
abundance: NA
CDR3aa: CSASVDSAYGYTF
CDR3nt: TGCAGTGCTTCTGTTGACAGCGCCTATGGCTACACCTTC

j_gene: TRBJ1-6
v_gene: TRBV10-2
d_gene: TRBD1
abundance: NA
CDR3aa: CASNPQGGNSPLHF
CDR3nt: TGCGCCAGCAATCCACAGGGGGGTAATTCACCCCTCCACTTT

j_gene: TRBJ1-4
v_gene: TRBV7-2
d_gene: NA
abundance: few
CDR3aa: CASSSPGQHEKLFF
CDR3nt: TGTGCCAGCAGCTCCCCCGGACAGCATGAAAAACTGTTTTTT

j_gene: TRBJ2-1
v_gene: TRBV5-1
d_gene: NA
abundance: NA
CDR3aa: CASSLLGESEQSF
CDR3nt: TGCGCCAGCAGCTTGTTGGGGGAAAGCGAGCAGTCCTTC

j_gene: TRBJ2-5
v_gene: TRBV29-1
d_gene: NA
abundance: NA
CDR3aa: CSVGRIAETQYF
CDR3nt: TGCAGCGTTGGGCGTATCGCGGAGACCCAGTACTTC

j_gene: TRBJ2-5
v_gene: TRBV20-1
d_gene: TRBD1
abundance: few
CDR3aa: CSALSRQGQETQYF
CDR3nt: TGCAGTGCTCTTAGTAGACAGGGGCAAGAGACCCAGTACTTC

j_gene: TRBJ2-1
v_gene: TRBV24-1
d_gene: TRBD1
abundance: NA
CDR3aa: CATSDSGTGDNEQFF
CDR3nt: TGTGCCACCAGTGATTCCGGGACAGGGGACAATGAGCAGTTCTTC

j_gene: TRBJ2-3
v_gene: TRBV7-8
d_gene: NA
abundance: NA
CDR3aa: CASSKTPSTDTQYF
CDR3nt: TGTGCCAGCAGTAAGACACCTAGCACAGATACGCAGTATTTT

j_gene: TRBJ2-1
v_gene: TRBV10-3
d_gene: TRBD1
abundance: NA
CDR3aa: CAISDLGQGSYNEQFF
CDR3nt: TGTGCCATCAGTGACCTGGGACAGGGATCCTACAATGAGCAGTTCTTC

j_gene: TRBJ1-1
v_gene: TRBV7-9
d_gene: NA
abundance: many
CDR3aa: CASSPDSMNTEAFF
CDR3nt: TGTGCCAGCAGCCCGGACAGCATGAACACTGAAGCTTTCTTT

j_gene: TRBJ2-3
v_gene: TRBV30
d_gene: NA
abundance: NA
CDR3aa: CAWSVTATDTQYF
CDR3nt: TGTGCCTGGAGTGTAACCGCCACAGATACGCAGTATTTT

j_gene: TRBJ1-2
v_gene: TRBV27
d_gene: NA
abundance: few
CDR3aa: CASRIGTNYGYTF
CDR3nt: TGTGCCAGCAGGATCGGGACAAACTATGGCTACACCTTC

j_gene: TRBJ2-7
v_gene: TRBV29-1
d_gene: TRBD2
abundance: NA
CDR3aa: CSVGQAGAYEQYF
CDR3nt: TGCAGCGTTGGCCAAGCGGGAGCCTACGAGCAGTACTTC

j_gene: TRBJ2-2
v_gene: TRBV6-2/TRBV6-3
d_gene: NA
abundance: NA
CDR3aa: CATDRGWTGELFF
CDR3nt: TGTGCCACCGATCGGGGATGGACCGGGGAGCTGTTTTTT

j_gene: TRBJ2-1
v_gene: TRBV20-1
d_gene: TRBD2
abundance: NA
CDR3aa: CSARGAVGRGSSYNEQFF
CDR3nt: TGCAGTGCTAGAGGGGCCGTCGGTCGCGGGAGCTCCTACAATGAGCAGTTCTTC

j_gene: TRBJ2-7
v_gene: TRBV7-9
d_gene: TRBD2
abundance: NA
CDR3aa: CASSLGLPGLAGGGEQYF
CDR3nt: TGTGCCAGCAGCTTAGGTCTGCCGGGACTAGCGGGAGGTGGTGAGCAGTACTTC